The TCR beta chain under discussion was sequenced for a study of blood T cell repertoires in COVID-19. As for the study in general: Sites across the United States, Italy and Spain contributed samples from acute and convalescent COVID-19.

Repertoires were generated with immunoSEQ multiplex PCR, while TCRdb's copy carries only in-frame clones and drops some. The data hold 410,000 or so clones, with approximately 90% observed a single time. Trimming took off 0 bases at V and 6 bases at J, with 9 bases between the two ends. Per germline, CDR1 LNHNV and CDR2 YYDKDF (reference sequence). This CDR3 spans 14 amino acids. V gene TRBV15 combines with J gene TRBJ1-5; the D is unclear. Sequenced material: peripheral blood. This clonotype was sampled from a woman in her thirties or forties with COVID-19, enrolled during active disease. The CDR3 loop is CATSRDYRSQPQHF. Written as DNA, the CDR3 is TGTGCCACCAGCAGAGATTACCGGTCTCAGCCCCAGCATTTT. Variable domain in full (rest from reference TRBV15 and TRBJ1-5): DAMVIQNPRYQVTQFGKPVTLSCSQTLNHNVMYWYQQKSSQAPKLLFHYYDKDFNNEADTPDNFQSRRPNTSFCFLDIRSPGLGDTAMYLCATSRDYRSQPQHFGDGTRLSIL.